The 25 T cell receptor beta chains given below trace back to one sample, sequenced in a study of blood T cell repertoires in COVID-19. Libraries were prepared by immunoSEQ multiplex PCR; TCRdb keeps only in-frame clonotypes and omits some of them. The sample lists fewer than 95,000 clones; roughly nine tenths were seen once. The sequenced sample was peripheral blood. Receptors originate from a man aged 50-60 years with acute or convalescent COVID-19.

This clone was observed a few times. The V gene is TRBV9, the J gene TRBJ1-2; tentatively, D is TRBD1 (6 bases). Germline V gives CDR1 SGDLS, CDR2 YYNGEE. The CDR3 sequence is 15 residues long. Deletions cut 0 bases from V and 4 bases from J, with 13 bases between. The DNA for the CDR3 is TGTGCCAGCAGCGTAGGAGTAGGACAGCTCTATGGCTACACCTTC. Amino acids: CASSVGVGQLYGYTF.

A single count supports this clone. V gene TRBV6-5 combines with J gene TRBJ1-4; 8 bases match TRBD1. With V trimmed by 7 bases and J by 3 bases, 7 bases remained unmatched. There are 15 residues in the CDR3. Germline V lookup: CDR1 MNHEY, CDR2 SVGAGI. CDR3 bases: TGTGCCAGCAAACCCCAGGGGGCGGCTAATGAAAAACTGTTTTTT. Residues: CASKPQGAANEKLFF.

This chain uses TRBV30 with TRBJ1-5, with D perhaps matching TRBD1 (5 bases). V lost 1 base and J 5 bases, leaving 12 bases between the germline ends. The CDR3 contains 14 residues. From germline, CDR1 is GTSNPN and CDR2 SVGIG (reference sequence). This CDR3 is CAWSGSGNYQPQHF. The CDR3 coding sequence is TGTGCCTGGAGTGGGTCAGGGAATTATCAGCCCCAGCATTTT. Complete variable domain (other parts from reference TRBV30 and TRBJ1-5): SQTIHQWPATLVQPVGSPLSLECTVEGTSNPNLYWYRQAAGRGLQLLFYSVGIGQISSEVPQNLSASRPQDRQFILSSKKLLLSDSGFYLCAWSGSGNYQPQHFGDGTRLSIL.

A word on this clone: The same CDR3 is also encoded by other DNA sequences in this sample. The CDR3 region is CASSQVLASTDTQYF. Written as DNA, the CDR3 is TGCGCCAGCAGCCAAGTACTTGCTAGCACAGATACGCAGTATTTT. The genes are TRBV4-1 and TRBJ2-3; unclear D gene. V was cut by 1 base and J by 0 bases, with 8 bases left in between. There are 15 residues in the CDR3. Germline assignment: CDR1 MGHRA and CDR2 YSYEKL.

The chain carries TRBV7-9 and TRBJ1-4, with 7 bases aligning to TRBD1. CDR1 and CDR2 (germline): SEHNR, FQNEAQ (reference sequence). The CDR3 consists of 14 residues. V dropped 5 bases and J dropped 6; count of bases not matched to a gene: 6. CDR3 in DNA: TGTGCCAGCAGCGATGACAGGGCGGATGAAAAACTGTTTTTT. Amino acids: CASSDDRADEKLFF.

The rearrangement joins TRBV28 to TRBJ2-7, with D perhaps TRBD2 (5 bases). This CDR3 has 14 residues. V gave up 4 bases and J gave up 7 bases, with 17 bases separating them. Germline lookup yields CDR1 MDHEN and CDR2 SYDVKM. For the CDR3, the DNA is TGTGCCAGCAGTTCCCTCCATGGGAGAGGGGAGCAGTACGTC. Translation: CASSSLHGRGEQYV.

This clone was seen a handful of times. The CDR3 here is CATLKGVTEAFF. CDR3 DNA: TGTGCCACCCTGAAGGGGGTCACTGAAGCTTTCTTT. The rearrangement uses TRBV28 and TRBJ1-1; possible D gene TRBD1, 6 bases. This CDR3 is built from 12 residues. Germline CDR1 MDHEN, CDR2 SYDVKM. Trimming left V 10 bases short and J 4 bases short, with 13 bases between. Full variable domain (outside the CDR3, taken from reference TRBV28 and TRBJ1-1): DVKVTQSSRYLVKRTGEKVFLECVQDMDHENMFWYRQDPGLGLRLIYFSYDVKMKEKGDIPEGYSVSREKKERFSLILESASTNQTSMYLCATLKGVTEAFFGQGTRLTVV.

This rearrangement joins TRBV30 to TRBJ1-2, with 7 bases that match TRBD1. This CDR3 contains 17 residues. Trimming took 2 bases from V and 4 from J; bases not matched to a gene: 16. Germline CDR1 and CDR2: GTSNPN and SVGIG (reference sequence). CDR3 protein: CAWSSRETGLGTYGYTF. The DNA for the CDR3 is TGTGCCTGGAGTTCTCGAGAGACAGGGTTAGGCACCTATGGCTACACCTTC.

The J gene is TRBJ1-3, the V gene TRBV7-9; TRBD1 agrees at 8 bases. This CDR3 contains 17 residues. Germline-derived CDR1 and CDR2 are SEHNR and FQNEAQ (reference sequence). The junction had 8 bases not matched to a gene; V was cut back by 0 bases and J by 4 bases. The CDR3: CASSLAGTGVAGNTIYF. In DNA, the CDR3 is TGTGCCAGCAGCTTAGCCGGGACAGGTGTGGCCGGAAACACCATATATTTT.

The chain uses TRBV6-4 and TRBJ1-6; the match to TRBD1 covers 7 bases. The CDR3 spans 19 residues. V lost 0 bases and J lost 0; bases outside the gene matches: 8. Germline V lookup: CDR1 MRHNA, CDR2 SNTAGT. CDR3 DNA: TGTGCCAGCAGTGACTCGAGGACAGGTTCGAGCTCCTATAATTCACCCCTCCACTTT. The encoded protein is CASSDSRTGSSSYNSPLHF.

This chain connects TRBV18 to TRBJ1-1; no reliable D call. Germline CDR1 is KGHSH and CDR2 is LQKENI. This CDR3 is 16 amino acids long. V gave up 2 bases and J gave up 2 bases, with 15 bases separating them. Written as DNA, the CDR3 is TGTGCCAGCTCACCATCCCGAGGGAAGGTTAACACTGAAGCTTTCTTT. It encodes CASSPSRGKVNTEAFF.

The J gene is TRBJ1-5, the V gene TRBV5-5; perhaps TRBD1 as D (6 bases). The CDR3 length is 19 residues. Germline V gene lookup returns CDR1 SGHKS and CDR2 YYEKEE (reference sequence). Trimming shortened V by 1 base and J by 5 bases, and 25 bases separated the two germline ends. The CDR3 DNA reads TGTGCCAGCAGCTTGAGAATCGGGACATCACGCAGCAGCGATCAGCCCCAGCATTTT. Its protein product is CASSLRIGTSRSSDQPQHF. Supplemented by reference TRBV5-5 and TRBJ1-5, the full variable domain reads DAGVTQSPTHLIKTRGQQVTLRCSPISGHKSVSWYQQVLGQGPQFIFQYYEKEERGRGNFPDRFSARQFPNYSSELNVNALLLGDSALYLCASSLRIGTSRSSDQPQHFGDGTRLSIL.

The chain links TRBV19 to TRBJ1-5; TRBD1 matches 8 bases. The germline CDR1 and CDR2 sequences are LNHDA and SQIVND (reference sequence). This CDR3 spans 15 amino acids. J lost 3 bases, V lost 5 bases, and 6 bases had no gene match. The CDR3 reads CASSARTGSNQPQHF. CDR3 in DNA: TGTGCCAGTAGTGCCCGGACAGGGTCCAATCAGCCCCAGCATTTT.

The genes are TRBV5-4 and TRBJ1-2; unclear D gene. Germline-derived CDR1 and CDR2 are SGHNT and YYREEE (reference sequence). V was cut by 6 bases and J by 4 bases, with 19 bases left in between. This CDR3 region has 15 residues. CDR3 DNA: TGTGCCAGCACCCCAACGGTGCAAGACTCCTATGGCTACACCTTC. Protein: CASTPTVQDSYGYTF.

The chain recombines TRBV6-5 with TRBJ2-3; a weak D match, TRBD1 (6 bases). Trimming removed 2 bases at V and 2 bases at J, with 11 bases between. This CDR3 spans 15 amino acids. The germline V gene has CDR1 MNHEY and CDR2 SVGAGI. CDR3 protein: CASSYPRDNTDTQYF. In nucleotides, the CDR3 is TGTGCCAGCAGTTACCCCCGGGACAACACAGATACGCAGTATTTT.

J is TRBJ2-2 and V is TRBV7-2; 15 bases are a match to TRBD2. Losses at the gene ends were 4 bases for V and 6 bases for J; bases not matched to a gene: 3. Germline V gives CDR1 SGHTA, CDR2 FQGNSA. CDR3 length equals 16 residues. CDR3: CASSWTSGRVPGELFF. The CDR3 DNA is TGTGCCAGCAGCTGGACTAGCGGGAGGGTACCCGGGGAGCTGTTTTTT.

DNA of the CDR3: TGCAGCTTCCAACAGGGGGCTCGAGGCTACACCTTC. The encoded protein is CSFQQGARGYTF. J is TRBJ1-2 and V is TRBV29-1; 9 positions match TRBD1. The germline gives CDR1 SQVTM, CDR2 ANQGSEA. J lost 8 bases, V lost 8 bases, and 9 bases had no gene match. The CDR3 has 12 residues.

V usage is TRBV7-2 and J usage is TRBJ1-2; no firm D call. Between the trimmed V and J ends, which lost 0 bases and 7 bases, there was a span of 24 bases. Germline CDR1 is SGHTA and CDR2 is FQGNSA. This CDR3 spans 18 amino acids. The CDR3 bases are TGTGCCAGCAGCTTAGCGCCCGGCCCAGCGGGAGGTCCTGGTGGCTACACCTTC. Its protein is CASSLAPGPAGGPGGYTF. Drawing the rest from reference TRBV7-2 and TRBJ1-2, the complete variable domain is GAGVSQSPSNKVTEKGKDVELRCDPISGHTALYWYRQSLGQGLEFLIYFQGNSAPDKSGLPSDRFSAERTGGSVSTLTIQRTQQEDSAVYLCASSLAPGPAGGPGGYTFGSGTRLTVV.

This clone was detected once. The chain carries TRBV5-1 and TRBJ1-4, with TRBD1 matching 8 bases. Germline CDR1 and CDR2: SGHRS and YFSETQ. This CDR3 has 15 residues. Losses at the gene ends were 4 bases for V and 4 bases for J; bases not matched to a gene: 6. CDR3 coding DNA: TGCGCCAGCAGCCAACTAGGACAGGGTAATGAAAAACTGTTTTTT. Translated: CASSQLGQGNEKLFF.

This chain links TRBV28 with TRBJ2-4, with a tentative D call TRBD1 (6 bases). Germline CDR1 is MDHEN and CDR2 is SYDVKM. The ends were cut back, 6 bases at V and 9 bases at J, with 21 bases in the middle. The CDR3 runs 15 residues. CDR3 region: CASSPQGPGFSIQYF. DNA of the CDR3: TGTGCCAGCAGCCCACAGGGTCCGGGGTTTAGCATTCAGTACTTC.

CDR3 loop: CASSSNGLLNPNYGYTF. The CDR3, as DNA: TGTGCCAGCAGCTCTAACGGTCTCCTAAATCCTAACTATGGCTACACCTTC. The rearrangement joins TRBV7-3 to TRBJ1-2; no firm D call. The germline V and J ends were trimmed by 4 bases and 0 bases, with 18 bases remaining between them. CDR3 size: 17 residues. Germline V CDR1 and CDR2: SGHTA, FQGTGA.

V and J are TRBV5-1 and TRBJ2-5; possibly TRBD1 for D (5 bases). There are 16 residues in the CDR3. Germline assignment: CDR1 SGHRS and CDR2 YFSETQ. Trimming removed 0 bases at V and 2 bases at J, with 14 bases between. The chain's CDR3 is CASSLVVGPKQETQYF. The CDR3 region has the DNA TGCGCCAGCAGCTTGGTAGTGGGGCCGAAGCAAGAGACCCAGTACTTC.

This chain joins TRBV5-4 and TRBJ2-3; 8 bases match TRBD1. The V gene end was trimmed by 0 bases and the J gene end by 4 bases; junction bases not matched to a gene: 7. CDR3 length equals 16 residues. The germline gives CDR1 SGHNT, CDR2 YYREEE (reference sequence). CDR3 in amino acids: CASSLAGGRAADTQYF. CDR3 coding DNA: TGTGCCAGCAGCTTGGCAGGGGGCAGAGCGGCAGATACGCAGTATTTT.

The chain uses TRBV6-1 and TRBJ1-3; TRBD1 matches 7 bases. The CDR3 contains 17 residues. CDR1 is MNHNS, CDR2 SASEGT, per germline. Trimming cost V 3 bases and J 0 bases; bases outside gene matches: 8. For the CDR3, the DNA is TGTGCCAGCAGTGAGGGGACAGCATTCATCTCTGGAAACACCATATATTTT. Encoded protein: CASSEGTAFISGNTIYF.

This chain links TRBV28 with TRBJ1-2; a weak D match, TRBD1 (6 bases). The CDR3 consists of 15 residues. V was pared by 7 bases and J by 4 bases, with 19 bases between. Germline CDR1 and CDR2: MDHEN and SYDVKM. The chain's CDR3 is CASTPQRTVPYGYTF. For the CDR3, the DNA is TGTGCCAGCACTCCTCAAAGGACAGTCCCCTATGGCTACACCTTC.